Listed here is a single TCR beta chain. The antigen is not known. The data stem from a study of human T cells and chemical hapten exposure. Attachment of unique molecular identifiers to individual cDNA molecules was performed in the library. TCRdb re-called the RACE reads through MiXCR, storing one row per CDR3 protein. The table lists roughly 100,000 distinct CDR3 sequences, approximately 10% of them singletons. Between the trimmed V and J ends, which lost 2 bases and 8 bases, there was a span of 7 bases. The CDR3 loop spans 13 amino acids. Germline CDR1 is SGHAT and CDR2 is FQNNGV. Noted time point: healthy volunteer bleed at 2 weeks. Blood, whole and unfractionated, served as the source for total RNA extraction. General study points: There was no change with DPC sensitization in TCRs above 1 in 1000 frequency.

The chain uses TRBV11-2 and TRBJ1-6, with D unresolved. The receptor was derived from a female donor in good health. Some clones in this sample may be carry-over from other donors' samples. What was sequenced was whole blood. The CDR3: CASSLLRDSPLHF. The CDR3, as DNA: TGTGCCAGCAGCTTACTTCGGGATTCACCCCTCCACTTT.